The entry below gives a single T cell receptor (beta chain) sequence along with its context. Antigen specificity is unknown. The PCR used 60 Vbeta and 13 Jbeta primers. The assay was immunoSEQ multiplex PCR, and TCRdb's table has in-frame clones only and misses some. The sample includes about 110,000 clones, roughly four fifths seen only once; the top ten take under 2%. These data belong to a study of cytomegalovirus exposure and HLA in healthy donors. General observations from the study: A few CMV-associated chains were confirmed in vitro to be specific for CMV antigens.

The receptor's source is a man aged 45-60 years in good health and CMV-seronegative. Sequenced input: PBMCs.

The CDR3 protein is CASSLESGQGSGYTF. Written as DNA, the CDR3 is TGTGCCAGCAGCTTGGAATCGGGACAGGGTAGCGGCTACACCTTC. The genes are TRBV7-3 and TRBJ1-2; 9 bases are a match to TRBD1. Losses at the gene ends were 3 bases for V and 8 bases for J; bases not matched to a gene: 10. The germline V gene has CDR1 SGHTA and CDR2 FQGTGA. The CDR3 runs 15 residues.